This entry lists 9 T cell receptor beta chains sequenced from one sample in a study of regulatory dendritic cells for organ transplantation (dated by TCRdb to about 2017). Library prep was done by the immunoSEQ multiplex PCR assay. The table comes from immuneACCESS by way of TCRdb, which keeps in-frame sequences with V and J called. Part of the clones is missing from these tables; in studies checked, under half for an unresolved V gene and the rest for unknown reasons. The sample has about 28,000 clones on record, roughly 85% of them singletons. The ten largest clones add up to less than 0.5% of the sample. What was sequenced was naive CD8+ T cells from blood. In the paper's terms, the cell subset or site label means: CD45RA+ naive T cells. The receptor set was obtained from a human donor in good health.

V gene TRBV7-9 combines with J gene TRBJ1-1; D is unresolved. The CDR3 loop spans 12 amino acids. The germline V and J ends were trimmed by 5 bases and 5 bases, with 9 bases remaining between them. Germline V CDR1 and CDR2: SEHNR, FQNEAQ (reference sequence). The CDR3 sequence is CASSQRGTEAFF. CDR3 nucleotides: TGTGCCAGCAGCCAACGAGGAACTGAAGCTTTCTTT. Based on the CDR3 plus reference TRBV7-9 and TRBJ1-1, the full variable domain is DTGVSQNPRHKITKRGQNVTFRCDPISEHNRLYWYRQTLGQGPEFLTYFQNEAQLEKSRLLSDRFSAERPKGSFSTLEIQRTEQGDSAMYLCASSQRGTEAFFGQGTRLTVV.

V and J are TRBV29-1 and TRBJ2-7; weak D call: TRBD1 (5 bases). The CDR3 loop spans 15 amino acids. V was pared by 4 bases and J by 4 bases, with 20 bases between. Per germline, CDR1 SQVTM and CDR2 ANQGSEA. CDR3 nucleotides: TGCAGCGTTGTCTGGACAAGAACAGAAACTTACGAGCAGTACTTC. Protein sequence: CSVVWTRTETYEQYF.

The chain links TRBV4-1 to TRBJ2-1; 7 bases map to TRBD1. This CDR3 contains 15 residues. Per the germline V gene, CDR1 is MGHRA and CDR2 is YSYEKL. V lost 0 bases and J lost 5; bases outside the gene matches: 4. CDR3 sequence: CASSQERGRNNEQFF. The CDR3 coding sequence is TGCGCCAGCAGCCAAGAAAGGGGGCGTAACAATGAGCAGTTCTTC.

This clone was seen more than once but under ten times. The gene calls are TRBV13 and TRBJ1-2; possible D gene TRBD1, 5 bases. V was clipped by 5 bases and J by 8 bases, with 15 bases between them. The CDR3 is 13 residues long. Germline CDR1 reads PRHDT; CDR2 reads FYEKMQ (reference sequence). CDR3 amino acids: CASSPGRGKGYTF. The CDR3 nucleotides are TGTGCCAGCAGCCCCGGAAGGGGAAAGGGCTACACCTTC.

This clone occurred a few times. The J gene is TRBJ1-2, the V gene TRBV9; 7 nucleotides agree with TRBD1. In germline, CDR1 is SGDLS, CDR2 YYNGEE. V lost 0 bases, J lost 6 bases, and 11 bases stayed unmatched. The CDR3 totals 16 residues. DNA of the CDR3: TGTGCCAGCAGCGTAGGGTTAGGGGGCATGGGAGATGGCTACACCTTC. The encoded protein is CASSVGLGGMGDGYTF. The full variable domain, with the rest looked up from reference TRBV9 and TRBJ1-2, is DSGVTQTPKHLITATGQRVTLRCSPRSGDLSVYWYQQSLDQGLQFLIQYYNGEERAKGNILERFSAQQFPDLHSELNLSSLELGDSALYFCASSVGLGGMGDGYTFGSGTRLTVV.

The V gene is TRBV6-6, the J gene TRBJ1-2, with D perhaps TRBD1 (6 bases). Germline assignment: CDR1 MNHNY and CDR2 SVGAGI (reference sequence). The length of the CDR3 is 15 residues. Trimming took 6 bases from V and 2 from J, leaving 16 bases between them. The CDR3 nucleotides are TGTGCCAGCAGCCCGACAGGCACCGGGAACTATGGCTACACCTTC. Translation: CASSPTGTGNYGYTF.

This rearrangement joins TRBV19 to TRBJ2-2; D uncertain. The ends were cut back, 7 bases at V and 3 bases at J, with 3 bases in the middle. This CDR3 spans 11 amino acids. Per germline, CDR1 LNHDA and CDR2 SQIVND (reference sequence). CDR3 nucleotide sequence: TGTGCCAGTATCGACACCGGGGAGCTGTTTTTT. Its protein is CASIDTGELFF.

Comment on this clone: Relative to the germline gene, one junction end is altered; a read error may explain this. The rearrangement uses TRBV7-8 and TRBJ2-7; TRBD2 matches 8 bases. Germline CDR1 is SGHVS and CDR2 is FQNEAQ. The CDR3 has 15 residues. Here the CDR3 DNA reads TGTGCCAGCACCTTAATAGGCGGGGGGCCGTCTGAGCAGTACTTC. As protein: CASTLIGGGPSEQYF.

This chain uses TRBV7-2 with TRBJ2-7, with D perhaps matching TRBD2 (6 bases). Trimming shortened V by 5 bases and J by 3 bases, and 14 bases separated the two germline ends. CDR3 size: 14 residues. Germline V gene lookup returns CDR1 SGHTA and CDR2 FQGNSA. In DNA form, the CDR3 reads TGTGCCAGCAGCGAGGGACTGAACCTCTACGAGCAGTACTTC. Amino acid sequence: CASSEGLNLYEQYF.